This is a list of T cell receptor beta chains from one sample in a study of read filtering for tumor transcriptome and immune sequencing. TCRdb passed the reads through MiXCR, listing each CDR3 protein once. Among about 62,000 distinct CDR3 sequences listed, around 19% were seen once. The sequenced material came from a population of CD138-negative cells sorted from bone marrow. All receptors come from a donor aged 40 or older with multiple myeloma. The CDR3 runs from the conserved cysteine through the conserved F or W. The D gene is left open where the match is weak. Rows may omit the clone size; those that give it use once, few, many or a size class.

CDR3 protein: CASSPGLAGARLFF; CDR3 DNA: TGTGCCAGCAGCCCTGGACTAGCGGGAGCTCGACTGTTTTTT; V gene: TRBV14; J gene: TRBJ2-2; D gene: TRBD2; clone size: NA
CDR3 protein: CASDQRTEAFF; CDR3 DNA: TGTGCCAGCGATCAGCGGACTGAAGCTTTCTTT; V gene: TRBV25-1; J gene: TRBJ1-1; D gene: NA; clone size: NA
CDR3 protein: CASSWGTGISTATQYF; CDR3 DNA: TGCGCCAGCAGCTGGGGGACGGGAATTAGCACAGCTACGCAGTATTTT; V gene: TRBV5-1; J gene: TRBJ2-3; D gene: NA; clone size: NA
CDR3 protein: CASSLREWNEQYF; CDR3 DNA: TGCGCCAGCAGCCTCCGGGAGTGGAACGAGCAGTACTTC; V gene: TRBV4-1; J gene: TRBJ2-7; D gene: NA; clone size: many
CDR3 protein: CASSLAVTSGSYNEQFF; CDR3 DNA: TGTGCCAGCAGCTTAGCTGTGACTAGCGGCTCCTACAATGAGCAGTTCTTC; V gene: TRBV7-2; J gene: TRBJ2-1; D gene: TRBD2; clone size: medium-sized
CDR3 protein: CASSRSQGRNTDTQYF; CDR3 DNA: TGTGCCAGCAGCCGTTCACAGGGACGTAACACAGATACGCAGTATTTT; V gene: TRBV7-2; J gene: TRBJ2-3; D gene: NA; clone size: many
CDR3 protein: CASSYGQGGYNYGYTF; CDR3 DNA: TGTGCCAGCAGTTACGGACAGGGCGGATATAACTATGGCTACACCTTC; V gene: TRBV28; J gene: TRBJ1-2; D gene: TRBD1; clone size: many
CDR3 protein: CSVEQGSTDTQYF; CDR3 DNA: TGCAGCGTCGAGCAGGGAAGCACAGATACGCAGTATTTT; V gene: TRBV29-1; J gene: TRBJ2-3; D gene: NA; clone size: NA
CDR3 protein: CASHGEMNTEAFF; CDR3 DNA: TGTGCCAGCCACGGCGAAATGAACACTGAAGCTTTCTTT; V gene: TRBV28; J gene: TRBJ1-1; D gene: NA; clone size: few
CDR3 protein: CASSPGRDYEQYF; CDR3 DNA: TGTGCCAGCAGCCCGGGGAGGGACTACGAGCAGTACTTC; V gene: TRBV11-1; J gene: TRBJ2-7; D gene: TRBD2; clone size: many
CDR3 protein: CASTYRGTKRNEQFF; CDR3 DNA: TGTGCCAGCACCTACAGGGGAACGAAACGCAATGAGCAGTTCTTC; V gene: TRBV28; J gene: TRBJ2-1; D gene: TRBD1; clone size: many
CDR3 protein: CASSLSGNTEAFF; CDR3 DNA: TGTGCCAGCAGCTTAAGTGGGAACACTGAAGCTTTCTTT; V gene: TRBV7-8; J gene: TRBJ1-1; D gene: NA; clone size: many
CDR3 protein: CAWSVKLGVDTQYF; CDR3 DNA: TGTGCCTGGAGTGTAAAACTAGGGGTAGATACGCAGTATTTT; V gene: TRBV30; J gene: TRBJ2-3; D gene: NA; clone size: many
CDR3 protein: CASSSETAATEAFF; CDR3 DNA: TGTGCCAGCAGTTCCGAAACAGCAGCCACTGAAGCTTTCTTT; V gene: TRBV27; J gene: TRBJ1-1; D gene: NA; clone size: many
CDR3 protein: CASSLGERDPDTQYF; CDR3 DNA: TGTGCCAGCAGCCTTGGAGAGCGGGACCCAGATACGCAGTATTTT; V gene: TRBV3-1; J gene: TRBJ2-3; D gene: TRBD2; clone size: NA
CDR3 protein: CASSWAPGTKQETQYF; CDR3 DNA: TGTGCCAGCAGCTGGGCCCCCGGGACTAAACAAGAGACCCAGTACTTC; V gene: TRBV7-9; J gene: TRBJ2-5; D gene: TRBD2; clone size: many
CDR3 protein: CASSSGQAPHRDGYTF; CDR3 DNA: TGCGCCAGCAGCTCGGGACAGGCTCCCCATCGCGATGGCTACACCTTC; V gene: TRBV5-1; J gene: TRBJ1-2; D gene: TRBD1; clone size: many
CDR3 protein: CASSLKSGGAQETQYF; CDR3 DNA: TGTGCCAGCAGCTTAAAGAGCGGTGGGGCTCAAGAGACCCAGTACTTC; V gene: TRBV7-2; J gene: TRBJ2-5; D gene: NA; clone size: many
CDR3 protein: CAISESEGGNNEQFF; CDR3 DNA: TGTGCCATCAGTGAGTCGGAGGGGGGGAACAATGAGCAGTTCTTC; V gene: TRBV10-3; J gene: TRBJ2-1; D gene: NA; clone size: many
CDR3 protein: CASSQQGSNQPQHF; CDR3 DNA: TGTGCCAGCTCTCAACAGGGGAGCAATCAGCCCCAGCATTTT; V gene: TRBV18; J gene: TRBJ1-5; D gene: TRBD1; clone size: NA
CDR3 protein: CASSQSRTGELFF; CDR3 DNA: TGTGCCAGCAGCCAATCGAGGACCGGGGAGCTGTTTTTT; V gene: TRBV3-1; J gene: TRBJ2-2; D gene: NA; clone size: many
CDR3 protein: CASSSGWNTGELFF; CDR3 DNA: TGTGCCAGCAGTTCAGGGTGGAACACCGGGGAGCTGTTTTTT; V gene: TRBV5-4; J gene: TRBJ2-2; D gene: NA; clone size: many
CDR3 protein: CASSLDRSFTEAFF; CDR3 DNA: TGCGCCAGCAGCTTGGACAGGTCCTTCACTGAAGCTTTCTTT; V gene: TRBV5-1; J gene: TRBJ1-1; D gene: NA; clone size: many
CDR3 protein: CASSPGRGDTQYF; CDR3 DNA: TGTGCCAGCAGTCCGGGCAGGGGAGATACGCAGTATTTT; V gene: TRBV28; J gene: TRBJ2-3; D gene: NA; clone size: NA
CDR3 protein: CASSVEGSGANVLTF; CDR3 DNA: TGTGCCAGCAGCGTAGAGGGCTCTGGGGCCAACGTCCTGACTTTC; V gene: TRBV9; J gene: TRBJ2-6; D gene: NA; clone size: NA
CDR3 protein: CSASGGRETQYF; CDR3 DNA: TGCAGTGCTAGCGGCGGGCGGGAGACCCAGTACTTC; V gene: TRBV20-1; J gene: TRBJ2-5; D gene: NA; clone size: many
CDR3 protein: CASRTTVYEQFF; CDR3 DNA: TGTGCCAGCAGGACCACAGTCTATGAGCAGTTCTTC; V gene: TRBV28; J gene: TRBJ2-1; D gene: NA; clone size: few
CDR3 protein: CSASPGGSREQYF; CDR3 DNA: TGCAGTGCTAGTCCAGGGGGCTCGAGAGAGCAGTACTTC; V gene: TRBV20-1; J gene: TRBJ2-7; D gene: TRBD1; clone size: many
CDR3 protein: CASSLTSGDADTQYF; CDR3 DNA: TGTGCCAGCAGCTTGACTAGCGGGGATGCAGATACGCAGTATTTT; V gene: TRBV11-2; J gene: TRBJ2-3; D gene: TRBD2; clone size: many
CDR3 protein: CASSPWTGGGNEQFF; CDR3 DNA: TGTGCCAGCTCACCATGGACAGGGGGAGGCAATGAGCAGTTCTTC; V gene: TRBV18; J gene: TRBJ2-1; D gene: TRBD1; clone size: many
CDR3 protein: CATNSWGNDQPQHF; CDR3 DNA: TGTGCCACCAATTCTTGGGGCAACGATCAGCCCCAGCATTTT; V gene: TRBV10-3; J gene: TRBJ1-5; D gene: NA; clone size: many
CDR3 protein: CASSQVRRSQETQYF; CDR3 DNA: TGTGCCAGCAGCCAAGTCCGGCGGTCTCAAGAGACCCAGTACTTC; V gene: TRBV3-1; J gene: TRBJ2-5; D gene: NA; clone size: few
CDR3 protein: CASSQEDGEHTEAFF; CDR3 DNA: TGCGCCAGCAGCCAAGAAGATGGTGAACACACTGAAGCTTTCTTT; V gene: TRBV4-1; J gene: TRBJ1-1; D gene: NA; clone size: many
CDR3 protein: CSARDLGPRLNNEQFF; CDR3 DNA: TGCAGTGCTAGAGATCTTGGTCCGCGACTAAACAATGAGCAGTTCTTC; V gene: TRBV20-1; J gene: TRBJ2-1; D gene: NA; clone size: many